These T cell receptor beta chains were read from a single sample in a study of radiotherapy plus CTLA-4 blockade in lung cancer. Sequencing was performed with immunoSEQ multiplex PCR; in TCRdb, only in-frame clones are kept and a portion is missing. The table shows about 60,000 clones, with 70% to 85% occurring only once. The specimen was peripheral blood, collected from a patient treated with radiotherapy plus ipilimumab. These receptors originate from a human donor with non-small cell lung cancer who had a partial response to radiotherapy plus ipilimumab. The CDR3 runs from the conserved cysteine through the conserved F or W. The order of the fields is V gene, J gene, clone size, D gene, CDR3 protein, CDR3 DNA. The D gene is left open where the match is weak. Clone size is given for some rows only: seen once, a few or many times, or a class if the clone is expanded.

TRBV5-8	TRBJ2-1	NA	TRBD1	CASSFGGQHYNEQFF	TGTGCCAGCAGTTTTGGGGGACAGCACTACAATGAGCAGTTCTTC
TRBV9	TRBJ2-4	NA	TRBD2	CASSVAPSGGNIQYF	TGTGCCAGCAGCGTAGCCCCGTCGGGAGGGAACATTCAGTACTTC
TRBV30	TRBJ2-1	once	TRBD2	CAWSVLGQAGDEQFF	TGTGCCTGGAGTGTACTTGGTCAGGCGGGGGATGAGCAGTTCTTC
TRBV2	TRBJ2-1	once	NA	CASSEGGYNEQFF	TGTGCCAGCAGTGAGGGGGGCTACAATGAGCAGTTCTTC
TRBV5-4	TRBJ2-1	NA	NA	CASSASGDPDDEQFF	TGTGCCAGCAGTGCTTCAGGGGACCCAGATGATGAGCAGTTCTTC
TRBV5-4	TRBJ2-6	NA	NA	CASSLDRDEANVLTF	TGTGCCAGCAGCTTGGACAGGGACGAGGCCAACGTCCTGACTTTC
TRBV7-6	TRBJ2-5	NA	TRBD2	CASSARSSGGGETQYF	TGTGCCAGCAGCGCCAGGTCGAGCGGGGGTGGGGAGACCCAGTACTTC
TRBV27	TRBJ2-1	NA	TRBD2	CASSLAGVSVQFF	TGTGCCAGCAGCCTAGCGGGGGTCAGTGTGCAGTTCTTC
TRBV9	TRBJ2-5	NA	TRBD2	CASSVLTGTSGGSQETQYF	TGTGCCAGCAGCGTACTTACCGGGACTAGCGGGGGTAGCCAAGAGACCCAGTACTTC
TRBV9	TRBJ2-5	NA	TRBD2	CASSTGLAGNQETQYF	TGTGCCAGCAGCACCGGACTAGCGGGGAACCAAGAGACCCAGTACTTC
TRBV7-8	TRBJ1-1	NA	NA	CASSNRAGLNTEAFF	TGTGCCAGCAGCAATAGGGCAGGGTTGAACACTGAAGCTTTCTTT
TRBV5-5	TRBJ2-2	NA	TRBD1	CASSSSTGGTGELFF	TGTGCCAGCAGCTCCTCAACAGGGGGCACCGGGGAGCTGTTTTTT
TRBV7-9	TRBJ2-1	NA	TRBD2	CASSFLSGGTYNEQFF	TGTGCCAGCAGCTTTCTTAGCGGGGGGACGTACAATGAGCAGTTCTTC
TRBV4-2	TRBJ2-7	NA	TRBD1	CASSQGTGRNVEQYF	TGTGCCAGCAGCCAAGGGACAGGGAGGAACGTCGAGCAGTACTTC
TRBV5-1	TRBJ2-7	NA	TRBD1	CASSLDRGRDEQYF	TGCGCCAGCAGCTTGGACAGGGGTCGCGACGAGCAGTACTTC
TRBV7-3	TRBJ2-6	few	NA	CASSLPVPGANVLTF	TGTGCCAGCAGCTTACCGGTCCCTGGGGCCAACGTCCTGACTTTC
TRBV27	TRBJ2-7	NA	NA	CASSLSTVSYEQYF	TGTGCCAGCAGTTTATCGACAGTCTCCTACGAGCAGTACTTC
TRBV19	TRBJ1-2	NA	TRBD1	CASSIYRGHYGYTF	TGTGCCAGTAGTATTTACAGGGGACACTATGGCTACACCTTC
TRBV6-6	TRBJ2-7	NA	NA	CASSYSQTGPYEQYF	TGTGCCAGCAGTTACTCGCAGACAGGCCCCTACGAGCAGTACTTC
TRBV2	TRBJ2-7	NA	TRBD1	CASSGRGIYEQYF	TGTGCCAGCAGCGGCAGGGGGATCTACGAGCAGTACTTC
TRBV7-9	TRBJ2-7	NA	NA	CASSLGATSYEQYF	TGTGCCAGCAGCTTAGGGGCGACCTCCTACGAGCAGTACTTC
TRBV30	TRBJ1-2	NA	NA	CAWSVLSGGGVGGYTF	TGTGCCTGGAGTGTACTTTCGGGAGGCGGGGTTGGTGGCTACACCTTC
TRBV30	TRBJ1-1	few	TRBD1	CAWEFRDRGGTEAFF	TGTGCCTGGGAGTTCCGGGACAGGGGTGGAACTGAAGCTTTCTTT
TRBV7-3	TRBJ2-5	NA	TRBD2	CASSLGLAAQETQYF	TGTGCCAGCAGCTTGGGACTAGCGGCCCAAGAGACCCAGTACTTC
TRBV7-8	TRBJ2-1	NA	NA	CASSLALMTVRPEQFF	TGTGCCAGCAGCTTAGCGCTAATGACAGTCCGGCCTGAGCAGTTCTTC
TRBV14	TRBJ2-7	NA	NA	CASSREGRYEQYF	TGTGCCAGCAGCAGAGAGGGCCGTTACGAGCAGTACTTC
TRBV10-2	TRBJ1-2	NA	NA	CASGEDREVRGYTF	TGCGCCAGCGGTGAGGATAGAGAGGTTCGTGGCTACACCTTC
TRBV27	TRBJ2-5	once	TRBD1	CASSLTGGTQTQYF	TGTGCCAGCAGTCTTACAGGGGGAACGCAGACCCAGTACTTC
TRBV10-3	TRBJ1-6	NA	TRBD1	CAISERDSNSPLHF	TGTGCCATCAGTGAGAGGGACAGCAATTCACCCCTCCACTTT
TRBV19	TRBJ2-7	NA	NA	CASSGSRGEQYF	TGTGCCAGTTCAGGCAGTAGGGGCGAGCAGTACTTC
TRBV19	TRBJ2-1	NA	NA	CASRRTDEQFF	TGTGCCAGTAGGCGGACAGATGAGCAGTTCTTC
TRBV11-3	TRBJ1-6	few	NA	CASSLSTTNSPLHF	TGTGCCAGCAGCTTATCCACGACAAATTCACCCCTCCACTTT
TRBV5-6	TRBJ1-6	few	TRBD1	CASSETGGNSPLHF	TGTGCCAGCAGCGAAACAGGGGGAAATTCACCCCTCCACTTT